A selection of T cell receptor beta chains follows, all from one sample in a study of beta chain features in type 1 diabetes. Sequenced by immunoSEQ multiplex PCR; TCRdb stores in-frame clones only, minus some. Among 15,000 to 18,000 clones listed, 43% were seen once. The sequenced material came from stem cell memory CD4+ T cells from blood. These receptors were collected from a woman in her forties in good health. Each CDR3 is given with its conserved first and last residue. The D gene is left open where the match is weak. Clone sizes are given selectively: once, few, many, or a class where the clone is expanded.

v_call: TRBV7-9; j_call: TRBJ2-3; clone_size: .; d_call: .; cdr3_nt: TGTGGAGGGGGAACCAGCACAGATACGCAGTATTTT; cdr3_aa: CGGGTSTDTQYF
v_call: TRBV7-8; j_call: TRBJ2-7; clone_size: few; d_call: TRBD1; cdr3_nt: TGTGCCAGCAGCTCGACAGGGATCCCCTACGAGCAGTACTTC; cdr3_aa: CASSSTGIPYEQYF
v_call: TRBV5-1; j_call: TRBJ2-2; clone_size: once; d_call: TRBD2; cdr3_nt: TGCGCCAGCAGCTTGGGAGCGGGGGCGAACACCGGGGAGCTGTTTTTT; cdr3_aa: CASSLGAGANTGELFF
v_call: TRBV19; j_call: TRBJ2-2; clone_size: few; d_call: .; cdr3_nt: TGTGCCAGTAGCGAGCAGGGCGCCCCCGGGGAGCTGTTTTTT; cdr3_aa: CASSEQGAPGELFF
v_call: TRBV7-8; j_call: TRBJ2-1; clone_size: .; d_call: .; cdr3_nt: TGTGCCAGCAGCTTAGCTCCCACTATCGTTGGCAGGGATGAGCAGTTCTTC; cdr3_aa: CASSLAPTIVGRDEQFF
v_call: TRBV4-2; j_call: TRBJ2-3; clone_size: .; d_call: .; cdr3_nt: TGTGCCAGCAGCCAAGGTACTAGCACAGATACGCAGTATTTT; cdr3_aa: CASSQGTSTDTQYF
v_call: TRBV7-6; j_call: TRBJ1-3; clone_size: few; d_call: TRBD1; cdr3_nt: TGTGCCAGCAGTTTAGGTGCAGGGGGCTTCGCTGGAAACACCATATATTTT; cdr3_aa: CASSLGAGGFAGNTIYF
v_call: TRBV29-1; j_call: TRBJ2-7; clone_size: .; d_call: TRBD2; cdr3_nt: TGCAGCGTTCGCGGGGGTTACGAGCAGTACTTC; cdr3_aa: CSVRGGYEQYF
v_call: TRBV6-6; j_call: TRBJ2-1; clone_size: .; d_call: TRBD1; cdr3_nt: TGTGCCAGCAGCCCCGGGACAGGTCGTGAGCAGTTCTTC; cdr3_aa: CASSPGTGREQFF
v_call: TRBV10-3; j_call: TRBJ1-1; clone_size: once; d_call: .; cdr3_nt: TGTGCCTCAGGGGCATCTGGAGGTGAAGCTTTCTTT; cdr3_aa: CASGASGGEAFF
v_call: TRBV6-1; j_call: TRBJ1-1; clone_size: .; d_call: TRBD1; cdr3_nt: TGTGCCAGCAGGGAACGACAGGGGGTAAGGGGCACTGAAGCTTTCTTT; cdr3_aa: CASRERQGVRGTEAFF
v_call: TRBV6-5; j_call: TRBJ1-5; clone_size: once; d_call: .; cdr3_nt: TGTGCCAGCAGTTATTCGGGGGGCGGTCAGCCCCAGCATTTT; cdr3_aa: CASSYSGGGQPQHF
v_call: TRBV4-1; j_call: TRBJ1-4; clone_size: .; d_call: TRBD1; cdr3_nt: TGCGCCAGCAGCCAAGGGGACAGGGATGAAAAACTGTTTTTT; cdr3_aa: CASSQGDRDEKLFF
v_call: TRBV5-1; j_call: TRBJ1-6; clone_size: .; d_call: TRBD1; cdr3_nt: TGCGCCAGCAGCTTGCTCTCCAGGACAGGCTCCCCCAATTCACCCCTCCACTTT; cdr3_aa: CASSLLSRTGSPNSPLHF
v_call: TRBV2; j_call: TRBJ2-3; clone_size: .; d_call: TRBD1; cdr3_nt: TGTGCCAGCAATGGACAGGGAAGTTCCGCAGATACGCAGTATTTT; cdr3_aa: CASNGQGSSADTQYF
v_call: TRBV29-1; j_call: TRBJ2-3; clone_size: once; d_call: .; cdr3_nt: TGCAGCGTCGTGCGGGGAAGCAGCACAGATACGCAGTATTTT; cdr3_aa: CSVVRGSSTDTQYF
v_call: TRBV5-6; j_call: TRBJ1-6; clone_size: .; d_call: .; cdr3_nt: TGTGCCAGCAGCTTCCAACAAAGGACACCCAGCTCCTATAATTCACCCCTCCACTTT; cdr3_aa: CASSFQQRTPSSYNSPLHF
v_call: TRBV18; j_call: TRBJ2-5; clone_size: few; d_call: TRBD1; cdr3_nt: TGTGCCAGCTCACCGGCCGGGACAGACCAAGAGACCCAGTACTTC; cdr3_aa: CASSPAGTDQETQYF
v_call: TRBV4-2; j_call: TRBJ2-2; clone_size: .; d_call: TRBD2; cdr3_nt: TGTGCCAGCAGCCAAGAAACCAAGCGGGGAAGTGTGGAGCTGTTTTTT; cdr3_aa: CASSQETKRGSVELFF
v_call: TRBV2; j_call: TRBJ1-1; clone_size: .; d_call: .; cdr3_nt: TGTGCCAGCAGTCAGTCCCCCGGGGGATCTGAAGCTTTCTTT; cdr3_aa: CASSQSPGGSEAFF
v_call: TRBV2; j_call: TRBJ2-3; clone_size: .; d_call: TRBD1; cdr3_nt: TGTGCCAGCAGCCGGGACAGGGGCACAGATACGCAGTATTTT; cdr3_aa: CASSRDRGTDTQYF
v_call: TRBV7-8; j_call: TRBJ1-1; clone_size: few; d_call: .; cdr3_nt: TGTGCCAGCAGCCAGACAGTGAACACTGAAGCTTTCTTT; cdr3_aa: CASSQTVNTEAFF
v_call: TRBV18; j_call: TRBJ2-7; clone_size: few; d_call: .; cdr3_nt: TGTGCCAGCTCACCGAGCTCCTACGAGCAGTACTTC; cdr3_aa: CASSPSSYEQYF
v_call: TRBV4-1; j_call: TRBJ1-2; clone_size: .; d_call: TRBD1; cdr3_nt: TGCGCCAGCAGCCAAGTGTCCAGGGGGACGGGCTACACCTTC; cdr3_aa: CASSQVSRGTGYTF
v_call: TRBV19; j_call: TRBJ1-5; clone_size: .; d_call: TRBD1; cdr3_nt: TGTGCCAGTAATAGGGACAGGGGGCTTCAGCCCCAGCATTTT; cdr3_aa: CASNRDRGLQPQHF
v_call: TRBV7-9; j_call: TRBJ2-3; clone_size: .; d_call: TRBD2; cdr3_nt: TGTGCCAGCAGCTTATCTAGCGGGGGGGCGGATACGCAGTATTTT; cdr3_aa: CASSLSSGGADTQYF
v_call: TRBV19; j_call: TRBJ1-5; clone_size: .; d_call: .; cdr3_nt: TGTGCCAGTAGTATACTACCCAATCAGCCCCAGCATTTT; cdr3_aa: CASSILPNQPQHF
v_call: TRBV14; j_call: TRBJ1-4; clone_size: .; d_call: .; cdr3_nt: TGTGCCAGCTCCCGGGGGGTTAATGAAAAACTGTTTTTT; cdr3_aa: CASSRGVNEKLFF
v_call: TRBV23-1; j_call: TRBJ2-7; clone_size: .; d_call: TRBD1; cdr3_nt: TGCGCCAGCAGTCATGGCAGGGGGCCCTACGAGCAGTACTTC; cdr3_aa: CASSHGRGPYEQYF
v_call: TRBV6-1; j_call: TRBJ1-1; clone_size: .; d_call: .; cdr3_nt: TGTGCCAGCATGGGAGGACGGAACACTGAAGCTTTCTTT; cdr3_aa: CASMGGRNTEAFF
v_call: TRBV5-1; j_call: TRBJ2-1; clone_size: .; d_call: .; cdr3_nt: TGCGCCAGCAGCTTGTTTCTATTTAACAATGAGCAGTTCTTC; cdr3_aa: CASSLFLFNNEQFF
v_call: TRBV7-8; j_call: TRBJ2-3; clone_size: few; d_call: TRBD2; cdr3_nt: TGTGCCAGCAGCTTATCACCGGGGGGGCCCACAGATACGCAGTATTTT; cdr3_aa: CASSLSPGGPTDTQYF
v_call: TRBV7-2; j_call: TRBJ2-3; clone_size: .; d_call: TRBD2; cdr3_nt: TGTGCCAGCAGCCGACTAGCGGGGACGGGCACAGATACGCAGTATTTT; cdr3_aa: CASSRLAGTGTDTQYF
v_call: TRBV6-5; j_call: TRBJ2-1; clone_size: .; d_call: TRBD1; cdr3_nt: TGTGCCAGCACCGGGACAGTCTACAATGAGCAGTTCTTC; cdr3_aa: CASTGTVYNEQFF
v_call: TRBV6-5; j_call: TRBJ2-5; clone_size: .; d_call: .; cdr3_nt: TGTGCCAGCAGTCGGGACAACGTGGAGACCCAGTACTTC; cdr3_aa: CASSRDNVETQYF
v_call: TRBV2; j_call: TRBJ1-1; clone_size: .; d_call: .; cdr3_nt: TGTGCCAGCAGGAAGGAGTTGAACACTGAAGCTTTCTTT; cdr3_aa: CASRKELNTEAFF
v_call: TRBV6-5; j_call: TRBJ1-2; clone_size: .; d_call: TRBD1; cdr3_nt: TGTGCCAGCGGGCGACAGGGTCTCTTCCTCTATGGCTACACCTTC; cdr3_aa: CASGRQGLFLYGYTF
v_call: TRBV4-3; j_call: TRBJ2-3; clone_size: .; d_call: .; cdr3_nt: TGCGCCAGCAGCGAACGACTGGATTCGACGCAGTATTTT; cdr3_aa: CASSERLDSTQYF
v_call: TRBV18; j_call: TRBJ1-2; clone_size: .; d_call: .; cdr3_nt: TGTGCCAGCTCACCTCTGGCAAACTATGGCTACACCTTC; cdr3_aa: CASSPLANYGYTF
v_call: TRBV4-3; j_call: TRBJ2-1; clone_size: few; d_call: .; cdr3_nt: TGCGCCAGCAGCCAAACAGGGACCATTACGGATGAGCAGTTCTTC; cdr3_aa: CASSQTGTITDEQFF
v_call: TRBV12-5; j_call: TRBJ1-5; clone_size: .; d_call: TRBD1; cdr3_nt: TGTGCTAGTGGTAACCCGACAGGGGGCATGAGTAGCAATCAGCCCCAGCATTTT; cdr3_aa: CASGNPTGGMSSNQPQHF
v_call: TRBV7-8; j_call: TRBJ2-5; clone_size: few; d_call: TRBD2; cdr3_nt: TGTGCCAGCAGCTTAGCGCCCAGGGTAGTAGCGGGGGGGCTGGAGACCCAGTACTTC; cdr3_aa: CASSLAPRVVAGGLETQYF
v_call: TRBV6-5; j_call: TRBJ1-3; clone_size: .; d_call: TRBD1; cdr3_nt: TGTGCCAGCAGCAGACAGGGGGATGGAAACACCATATATTTT; cdr3_aa: CASSRQGDGNTIYF
v_call: TRBV21-1; j_call: TRBJ1-1; clone_size: .; d_call: .; cdr3_nt: TGTGCCAGCAGCAAAGTCTCTCACAGGGATGGTATTCGGGCAGCTTTCTTT; cdr3_aa: CASSKVSHRDGIRAAFF
v_call: TRBV7-8; j_call: TRBJ2-5; clone_size: .; d_call: TRBD2; cdr3_nt: TGTGCCAGCAGCTTATTGCGTAGGACTAGCGGGGCCCACAACCAGTACTTC; cdr3_aa: CASSLLRRTSGAHNQYF